This T cell receptor beta chain was observed in a study of post-analysis software for immune sequencing data. Study-wide results and caveats: Significantly decreased normalized Chao1 diversity was recorded for multiple sclerosis patients relative to controls. Five TRBV segments were significantly more frequent in patients than in controls. TRBV5-6, TRBV5-1 and TRBV20-1 were among these segments.

The germline V gene encodes CDR1 SGDLS and CDR2 YYNGEE. The CDR3 length is 18 residues. To note about this clonotype: As yet, its antigen is unknown. Germline is not matched at one junction end, which may reflect a read error.

Researchers reported that TCR beta cDNA libraries carried unique molecular identifiers. With roughly 0.9 to 11 million T cells as the source, about half a million cDNA molecules resulted. Each CDR3 protein gets one entry after TCRdb re-called the PCR reads with MiXCR. Of fewer than 850,000 distinct CDR3 sequences listed, around 46% were seen once; the top ten hold roughly 4.4%. The chain joins TRBV9 to TRBJ2-6; 13 bases match TRBD2. The sequencing sample was made of blood. The source is a girl under 18 with multiple sclerosis. The CDR3, as DNA: TGTGCCAGCAGCTCAGCCGGGACTAGCGGGGTTGGGGCCAACGTCTTGACTTTC. Its translation is CASSSAGTSGVGANVLTF.